This T cell receptor beta chain was captured by sequencing in a study of blood T cell repertoires in COVID-19. Overall study context: The United States, Italy and Spain were the sources of the acute and convalescent COVID-19 samples. From T cells, B-cell-depleted T cells, or PBMCs came the material, which was cDNA or gDNA.

How the authors handled the data: Estimated nucleated cell counts came from reference gene primer amplification. The method was immunoSEQ multiplex PCR; TCRdb's version includes in-frame clones alone and lacks a portion of them. The V and J calls and clone size are taken from that table; D and trimming were inferred from the DNA. This table has about 87,000 clones, around nine tenths appearing once. This clone is a singleton in its sample. This TCR came from a man in his forties or fifties with acute or convalescent COVID-19. Sample: peripheral blood.

The DNA for the CDR3 is TGTGCCAGCAGCCCAGGGGGCTTGGCTGGAAACACCATATATTTT. As protein: CASSPGGLAGNTIYF. The chain employs TRBV9 and TRBJ1-3; 8 bases agree with TRBD1. Germline CDR1 is SGDLS and CDR2 is YYNGEE. This CDR3 region has 15 residues. V gave up 4 bases and J gave up 2 bases; unmatched junction bases: 5.